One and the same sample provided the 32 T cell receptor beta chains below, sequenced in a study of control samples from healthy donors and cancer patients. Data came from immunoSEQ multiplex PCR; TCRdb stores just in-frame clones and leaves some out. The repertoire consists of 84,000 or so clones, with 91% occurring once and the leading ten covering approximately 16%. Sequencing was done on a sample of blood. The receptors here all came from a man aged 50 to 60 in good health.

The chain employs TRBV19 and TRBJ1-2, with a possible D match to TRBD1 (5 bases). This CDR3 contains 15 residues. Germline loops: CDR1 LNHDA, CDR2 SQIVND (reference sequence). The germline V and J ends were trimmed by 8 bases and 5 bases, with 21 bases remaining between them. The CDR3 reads CASQLGTFSGYGYTF. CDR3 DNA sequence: TGTGCCAGTCAATTAGGGACCTTCTCTGGATATGGCTACACCTTC.

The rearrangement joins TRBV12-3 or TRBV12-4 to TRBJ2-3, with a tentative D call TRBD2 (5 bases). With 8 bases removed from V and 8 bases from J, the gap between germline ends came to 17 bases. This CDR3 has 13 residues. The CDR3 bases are TGTGCCAGCGGAACCTTAGAGGGTATTACGCAGTATTTT. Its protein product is CASGTLEGITQYF.

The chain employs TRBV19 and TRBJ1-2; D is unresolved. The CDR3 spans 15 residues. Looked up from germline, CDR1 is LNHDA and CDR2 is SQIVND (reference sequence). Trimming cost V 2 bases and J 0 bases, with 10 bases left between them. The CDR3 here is CASSITTGANYGYTF. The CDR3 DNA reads TGTGCCAGTAGTATAACGACCGGAGCTAACTATGGCTACACCTTC. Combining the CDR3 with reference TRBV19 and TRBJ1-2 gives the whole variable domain DGGITQSPKYLFRKEGQNVTLSCEQNLNHDAMYWYRQDPGQGLRLIYYSQIVNDFQKGDIAEGYSVSREKKESFPLTVTSAQKNPTAFYLCASSITTGANYGYTFGSGTRLTVV.

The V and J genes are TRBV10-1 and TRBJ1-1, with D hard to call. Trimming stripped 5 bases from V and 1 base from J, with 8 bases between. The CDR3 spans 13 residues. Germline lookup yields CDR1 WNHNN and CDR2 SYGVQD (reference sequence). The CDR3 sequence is CASSLQENTEAFF. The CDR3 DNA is TGCGCCAGCAGTCTTCAAGAGAACACTGAAGCTTTCTTT.

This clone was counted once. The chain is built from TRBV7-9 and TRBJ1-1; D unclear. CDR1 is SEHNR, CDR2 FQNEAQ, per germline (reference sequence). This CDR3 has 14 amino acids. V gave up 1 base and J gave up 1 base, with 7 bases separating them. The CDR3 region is CASSLVGSNTEAFF. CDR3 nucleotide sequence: TGTGCCAGCAGCTTAGTAGGCTCGAACACTGAAGCTTTCTTT.

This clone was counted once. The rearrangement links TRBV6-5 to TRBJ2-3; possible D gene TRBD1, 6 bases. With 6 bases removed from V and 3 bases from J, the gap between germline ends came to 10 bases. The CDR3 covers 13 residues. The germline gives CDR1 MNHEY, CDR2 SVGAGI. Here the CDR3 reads CASRRTETDTQYF. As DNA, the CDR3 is TGTGCCAGCAGGCGGACAGAAACAGATACGCAGTATTTT.

The DNA for the CDR3 is TGTGCTAGTGGTTTGGTAGGCGGTAATACGCAGTATTTT. This sequence encodes CASGLVGGNTQYF. J is TRBJ2-3 and V is TRBV12-5; D gene uncertain. Trimming left V 0 bases short and J 7 bases short, with 8 bases between. This CDR3 contains 13 residues. In germline, CDR1 is LGHNT, CDR2 FRNRAP.

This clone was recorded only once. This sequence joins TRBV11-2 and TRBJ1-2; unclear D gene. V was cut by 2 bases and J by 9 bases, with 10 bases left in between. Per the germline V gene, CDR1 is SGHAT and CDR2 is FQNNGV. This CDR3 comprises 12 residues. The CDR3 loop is CASSLSGRSYTF. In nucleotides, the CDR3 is TGTGCCAGCAGCTTATCGGGGAGGAGCTACACCTTC. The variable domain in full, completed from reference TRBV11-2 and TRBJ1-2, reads EAGVAQSPRYKIIEKRQSVAFWCNPISGHATLYWYQQILGQGPKLLIQFQNNGVVDDSQLPKDRFSAERLKGVDSTLKIQPAKLEDSAVYLCASSLSGRSYTFGSGTRLTVV.

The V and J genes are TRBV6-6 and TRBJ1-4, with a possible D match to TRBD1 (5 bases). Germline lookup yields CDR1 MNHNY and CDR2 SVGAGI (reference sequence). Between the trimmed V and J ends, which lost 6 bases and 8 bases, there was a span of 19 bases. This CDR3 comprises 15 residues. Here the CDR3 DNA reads TGTGCCAGCAGGGGCTACGGGGCCCGTAGCGAAAAACTGTTTTTT. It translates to CASRGYGARSEKLFF.

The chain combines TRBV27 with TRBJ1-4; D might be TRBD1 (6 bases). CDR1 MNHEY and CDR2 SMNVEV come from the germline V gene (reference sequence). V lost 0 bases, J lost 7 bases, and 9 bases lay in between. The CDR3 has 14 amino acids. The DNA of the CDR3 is TGTGCCAGCAGTTTATCCTCAGGGGTTGAAAAACTGTTTTTT. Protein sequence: CASSLSSGVEKLFF. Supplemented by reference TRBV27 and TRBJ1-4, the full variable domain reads EAQVTQNPRYLITVTGKKLTVTCSQNMNHEYMSWYRQDPGLGLRQIYYSMNVEVTDKGDVPEGYKVSRKEKRNFPLILESPSPNQTSLYFCASSLSSGVEKLFFGSGTQLSVL.

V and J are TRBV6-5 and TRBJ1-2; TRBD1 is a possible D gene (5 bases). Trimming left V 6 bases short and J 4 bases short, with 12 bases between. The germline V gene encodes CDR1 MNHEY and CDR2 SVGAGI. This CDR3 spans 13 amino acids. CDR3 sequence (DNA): TGTGCCAGCAGAGGCGCAGGGCGCTATGGCTACACCTTC. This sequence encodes CASRGAGRYGYTF.

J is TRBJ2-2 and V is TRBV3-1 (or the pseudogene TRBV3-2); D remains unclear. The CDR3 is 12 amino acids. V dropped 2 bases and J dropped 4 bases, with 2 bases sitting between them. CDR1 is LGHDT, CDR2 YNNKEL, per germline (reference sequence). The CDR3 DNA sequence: TGTGCCAGCAGCCAACCCACCGGGGAGCTGTTTTTT. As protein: CASSQPTGELFF.

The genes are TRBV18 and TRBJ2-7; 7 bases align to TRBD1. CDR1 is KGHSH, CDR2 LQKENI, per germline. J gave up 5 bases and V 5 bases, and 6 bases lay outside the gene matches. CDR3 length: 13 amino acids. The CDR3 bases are TGTGCCAGCTCATCGACAGGGAGCGACGAGCAGTACTTC. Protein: CASSSTGSDEQYF.

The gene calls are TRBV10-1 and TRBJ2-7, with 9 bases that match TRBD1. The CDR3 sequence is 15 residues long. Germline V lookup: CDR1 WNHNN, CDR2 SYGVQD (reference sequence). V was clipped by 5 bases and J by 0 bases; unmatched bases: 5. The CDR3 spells CASSKQGAGSYEQYF. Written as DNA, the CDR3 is TGCGCCAGCAGTAAACAGGGGGCAGGCTCCTACGAGCAGTACTTC.

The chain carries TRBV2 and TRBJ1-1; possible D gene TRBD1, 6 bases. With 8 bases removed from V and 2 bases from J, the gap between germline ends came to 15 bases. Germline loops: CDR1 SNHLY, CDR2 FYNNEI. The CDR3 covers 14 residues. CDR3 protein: CASLKEQGNTEAFF. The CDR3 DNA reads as TGTGCCAGCTTAAAGGAACAGGGAAACACTGAAGCTTTCTTT.

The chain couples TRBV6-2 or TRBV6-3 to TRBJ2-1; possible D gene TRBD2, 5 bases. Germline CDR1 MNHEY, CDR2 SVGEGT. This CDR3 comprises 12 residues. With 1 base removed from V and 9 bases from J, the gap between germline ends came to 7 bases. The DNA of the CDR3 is TGTGCCAGCAGTTACTTACGGGGTGAGCAGTTCTTC. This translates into CASSYLRGEQFF.

The CDR3 loop is CASSFRQGGTQYF. The CDR3 nucleotides read TGTGCCAGCAGCTTCCGACAGGGAGGGACCCAGTACTTC. This chain links TRBV5-4 with TRBJ2-5; possible D gene TRBD1, 7 bases. The CDR3 is 13 residues long. Germline CDR1 reads SGHNT; CDR2 reads YYREEE (reference sequence). Trimming took off 2 bases at V and 7 bases at J, with 12 bases between the two ends.

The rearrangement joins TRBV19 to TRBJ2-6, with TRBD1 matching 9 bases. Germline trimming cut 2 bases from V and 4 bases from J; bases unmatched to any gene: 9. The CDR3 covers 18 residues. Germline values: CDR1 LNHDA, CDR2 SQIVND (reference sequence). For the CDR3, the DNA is TGTGCCAGTAGTATAATTGGGACAGGGTCCACCGGGGCCAACGTCCTGACTTTC. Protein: CASSIIGTGSTGANVLTF.

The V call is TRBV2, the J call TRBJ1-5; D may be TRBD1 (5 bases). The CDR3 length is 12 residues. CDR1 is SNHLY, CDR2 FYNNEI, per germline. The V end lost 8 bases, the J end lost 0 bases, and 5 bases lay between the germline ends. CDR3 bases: TGTGCCAGCCAGGGTAGCAATCAGCCCCAGCATTTT. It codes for CASQGSNQPQHF.

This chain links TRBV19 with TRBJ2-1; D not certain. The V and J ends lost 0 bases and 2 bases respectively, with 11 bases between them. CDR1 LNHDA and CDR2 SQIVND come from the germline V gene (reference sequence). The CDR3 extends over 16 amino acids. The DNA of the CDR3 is TGTGCCAGTAGTATAGACGGGCTCCACACCTACAATGAGCAGTTCTTC. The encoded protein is CASSIDGLHTYNEQFF. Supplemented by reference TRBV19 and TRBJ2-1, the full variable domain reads DGGITQSPKYLFRKEGQNVTLSCEQNLNHDAMYWYRQDPGQGLRLIYYSQIVNDFQKGDIAEGYSVSREKKESFPLTVTSAQKNPTAFYLCASSIDGLHTYNEQFFGPGTRLTVL.

The CDR3 region is CASRGGRLGYSEKLFF. The CDR3 DNA sequence: TGTGCCAGCAGGGGAGGAAGGTTGGGGTATAGTGAAAAACTGTTTTTT. This chain links TRBV3-1 (or the pseudogene TRBV3-2) with TRBJ1-4, with D unresolved. V was cut by 6 bases and J by 7 bases, with 21 bases left in between. In germline, CDR1 is LGHDT, CDR2 YNNKEL (reference sequence). There are 16 residues in the CDR3.

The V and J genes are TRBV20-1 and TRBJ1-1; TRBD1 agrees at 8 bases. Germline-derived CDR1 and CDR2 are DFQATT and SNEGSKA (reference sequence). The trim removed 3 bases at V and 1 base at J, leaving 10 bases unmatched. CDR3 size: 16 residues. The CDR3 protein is CSASAVQGAQNTEAFF. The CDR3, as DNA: TGCAGTGCTAGTGCCGTGCAGGGGGCCCAGAACACTGAAGCTTTCTTT.

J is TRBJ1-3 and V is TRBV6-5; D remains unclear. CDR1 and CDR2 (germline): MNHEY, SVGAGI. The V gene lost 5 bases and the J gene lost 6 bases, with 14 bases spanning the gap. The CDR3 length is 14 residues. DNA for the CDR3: TGTGCCAGCAGTAACCTAATCCCACTAAACACCATATATTTT. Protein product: CASSNLIPLNTIYF.

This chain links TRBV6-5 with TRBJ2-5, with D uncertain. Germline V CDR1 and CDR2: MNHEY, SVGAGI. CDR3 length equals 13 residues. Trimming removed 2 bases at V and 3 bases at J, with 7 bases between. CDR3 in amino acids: CASSYSGEETQYF. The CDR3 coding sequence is TGTGCCAGCAGTTACAGTGGGGAAGAGACCCAGTACTTC.

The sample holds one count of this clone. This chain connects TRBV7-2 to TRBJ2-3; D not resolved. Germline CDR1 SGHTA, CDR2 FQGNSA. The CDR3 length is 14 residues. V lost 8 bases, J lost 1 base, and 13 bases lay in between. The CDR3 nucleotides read TGTGCCAGCTGCCTCGGGCGTCGCACAGATACGCAGTATTTT. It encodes CASCLGRRTDTQYF. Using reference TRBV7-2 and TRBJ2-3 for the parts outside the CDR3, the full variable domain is GAGVSQSPSNKVTEKGKDVELRCDPISGHTALYWYRQSLGQGLEFLIYFQGNSAPDKSGLPSDRFSAERTGGSVSTLTIQRTQQEDSAVYLCASCLGRRTDTQYFGPGTRLTVL.

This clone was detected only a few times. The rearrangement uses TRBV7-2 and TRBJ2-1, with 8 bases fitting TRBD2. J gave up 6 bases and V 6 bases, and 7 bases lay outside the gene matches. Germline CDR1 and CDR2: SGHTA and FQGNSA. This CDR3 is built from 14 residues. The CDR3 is CASRVSRGANEQFF. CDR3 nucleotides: TGTGCCAGCAGGGTCTCGCGGGGGGCCAATGAGCAGTTCTTC.

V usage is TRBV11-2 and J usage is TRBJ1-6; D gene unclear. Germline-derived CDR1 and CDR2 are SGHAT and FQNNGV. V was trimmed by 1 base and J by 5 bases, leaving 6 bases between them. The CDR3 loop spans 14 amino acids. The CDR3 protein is CASSLGGNNSPLHF. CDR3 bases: TGTGCCAGCAGCTTAGGCGGTAATAATTCACCCCTCCACTTT.

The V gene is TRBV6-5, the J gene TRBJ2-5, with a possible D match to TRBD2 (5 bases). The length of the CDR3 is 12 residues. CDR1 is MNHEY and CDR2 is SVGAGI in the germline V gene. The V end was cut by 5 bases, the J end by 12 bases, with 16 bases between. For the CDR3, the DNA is TGTGCCAGCAGTCAAAGGGAGAGGCGCAAGTACTTC. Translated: CASSQRERRKYF.

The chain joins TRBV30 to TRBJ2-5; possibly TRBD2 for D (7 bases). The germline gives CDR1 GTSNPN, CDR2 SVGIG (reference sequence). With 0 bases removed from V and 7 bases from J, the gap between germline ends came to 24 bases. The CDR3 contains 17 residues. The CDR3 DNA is TGTGCCTGGAGTGTAGGGGGGGGAGGGGCGGTTCCGGTGACCCAGTACTTC. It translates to CAWSVGGGGAVPVTQYF. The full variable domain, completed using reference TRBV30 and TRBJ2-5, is SQTIHQWPATLVQPVGSPLSLECTVEGTSNPNLYWYRQAAGRGLQLLFYSVGIGQISSEVPQNLSASRPQDRQFILSSKKLLLSDSGFYLCAWSVGGGGAVPVTQYFGPGTRLLVL.

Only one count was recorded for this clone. The CDR3 reads CASTLASDNEQFF. DNA of the CDR3: TGTGCCAGCACTTTGGCCAGTGACAATGAGCAGTTCTTC. The J gene is TRBJ2-1, the V gene TRBV5-5; D gene uncertain. The CDR3 runs to 13 residues. Per germline, CDR1 SGHKS and CDR2 YYEKEE (reference sequence). Trimming pared 6 bases from V and 5 bases from J, leaving 12 bases between.

CDR3 bases: TGCAGCGCTGTGACAGGGTCCAATGAAGCTTTCTTT. This sequence encodes CSAVTGSNEAFF. The V gene is TRBV29-1, the J gene TRBJ1-1; 7 bases align to TRBD1. CDR3 length equals 12 residues. CDR1 and CDR2 from the germline V gene are SQVTM and ANQGSEA. Trimming cost V 7 bases and J 7 bases; bases outside gene matches: 9.

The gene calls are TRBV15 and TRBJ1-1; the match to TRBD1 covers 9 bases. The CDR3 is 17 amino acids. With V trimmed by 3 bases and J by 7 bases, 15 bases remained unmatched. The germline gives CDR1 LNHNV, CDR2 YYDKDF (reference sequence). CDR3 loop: CATSSLAPGQGLYEAFF. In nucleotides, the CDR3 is TGTGCCACCAGCAGTTTAGCACCGGGACAGGGATTATATGAAGCTTTCTTT. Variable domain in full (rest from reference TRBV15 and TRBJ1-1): DAMVIQNPRYQVTQFGKPVTLSCSQTLNHNVMYWYQQKSSQAPKLLFHYYDKDFNNEADTPDNFQSRRPNTSFCFLDIRSPGLGDTAMYLCATSSLAPGQGLYEAFFGQGTRLTVV.